The 16 T cell receptor beta chains listed next were all sequenced from one sample in a study of blood T cell repertoires in COVID-19. Sequencing was performed with immunoSEQ multiplex PCR; in TCRdb, only in-frame clones are kept and a portion is missing. Of just under 250,000 clones listed, 80% to 90% are singletons. The sequenced material came from PBMCs or T cells enriched from blood (not recorded which). The receptors here all came from a woman aged 25 to 45 who had recovered from COVID-19.

CDR3 sequence: CAWKLAGEETQYF. CDR3 sequence (DNA): TGTGCCTGGAAACTAGCGGGAGAGGAGACCCAGTACTTC. The V gene is TRBV30, the J gene TRBJ2-5, with 11 bases identical to TRBD2. The CDR3 runs to 13 residues. Trimming at V came to 4 bases and at J to 5 bases, leaving 3 bases not matched to a gene. Looked up from germline, CDR1 is GTSNPN and CDR2 is SVGIG (reference sequence).

The chain links TRBV18 to TRBJ1-4; D possibly corresponds to TRBD1 (5 bases). CDR1 and CDR2 (germline): KGHSH, LQKENI. The CDR3 runs 13 residues. V dropped 6 bases and J dropped 11 bases, with 16 bases sitting between them. The CDR3 coding sequence is TGTGCCAGCTCGAAGGGGAAAGGGTGGAAACTGTTTTTT. Protein: CASSKGKGWKLFF.

This clone was counted only a few times. The chain carries TRBV6-7 and TRBJ1-5, with D unresolved. TRBV6-7 is an open reading frame, and its role is uncertain. This CDR3 is 17 amino acids long. Trimming removed 0 bases at V and 5 bases at J, with 17 bases between. The CDR3 protein is CASSYSRAGRHYQPQHF. Here the CDR3 DNA reads TGTGCCAGCAGTTACTCGAGGGCAGGCAGACATTATCAGCCCCAGCATTTT.

The CDR3 DNA sequence: TGTGCCTGGTCTAATGGGGGCCTACCGCCCCAGCATTTT. Protein product: CAWSNGGLPPQHF. The gene calls are TRBV30 and TRBJ1-5; tentative D call: TRBD1 (6 bases). Germline assignment: CDR1 GTSNPN and CDR2 SVGIG (reference sequence). Trimming shortened V by 5 bases and J by 9 bases, and 17 bases separated the two germline ends. CDR3 length equals 13 residues.

The V and J genes are TRBV19 and TRBJ2-1, with D possibly being TRBD1 (5 bases). Germline values: CDR1 LNHDA, CDR2 SQIVND (reference sequence). Trimming removed 5 bases from V and 9 bases from J, with 17 bases in between. This CDR3 is built from 14 residues. The CDR3 nucleotides read TGTGCCAGTAGTCCTTTAGGGGTTGAAGGTGAGCAGTTCTTC. The encoded protein is CASSPLGVEGEQFF. Looking up the rest from reference TRBV19 and TRBJ2-1 gives the full variable domain: DGGITQSPKYLFRKEGQNVTLSCEQNLNHDAMYWYRQDPGQGLRLIYYSQIVNDFQKGDIAEGYSVSREKKESFPLTVTSAQKNPTAFYLCASSPLGVEGEQFFGPGTRLTVL.

The chain employs TRBV6-2 or TRBV6-3 and TRBJ2-7, with 8 bases identical to TRBD1. This CDR3 contains 12 residues. J gave up 5 bases and V 4 bases, and 1 base lay outside the gene matches. Germline CDR1 and CDR2: MNHEY and SVGEGT. This CDR3 is CASSLQGDEQYF. For the CDR3, the DNA is TGTGCCAGCAGTTTACAGGGGGACGAGCAGTACTTC.

The rearrangement uses TRBV27 and TRBJ2-3, with TRBD1 as a possible D gene (5 bases). This CDR3 comprises 15 residues. Per the germline V gene, CDR1 is MNHEY and CDR2 is SMNVEV (reference sequence). The V and J ends lost 2 bases and 2 bases respectively, with 11 bases between them. As DNA, the CDR3 is TGTGCCAGCAGTTTAGGGGCTTGGGTCACAGATACGCAGTATTTT. Translation gives CASSLGAWVTDTQYF.

V is TRBV18 and J is TRBJ1-1; a weak D match, TRBD1 (6 bases). Trimming cost V 2 bases and J 2 bases, with 15 bases left between them. Germline assignment: CDR1 KGHSH and CDR2 LQKENI. The CDR3 is made up of 16 amino acids. CDR3 protein: CASSPLRDIFNTEAFF. Here the CDR3 DNA reads TGTGCCAGCTCACCATTGAGGGACATTTTTAACACTGAAGCTTTCTTT.

This rearrangement joins TRBV5-1 to TRBJ1-1; D remains ambiguous. This CDR3 contains 15 residues. The germline V and J ends were trimmed by 2 bases and 2 bases, with 13 bases remaining between them. The germline CDR1 and CDR2 sequences are SGHRS and YFSETQ. CDR3 in DNA: TGCGCCAGCAGCTTATGGCCCAGTCCTAACACTGAAGCTTTCTTT. This codes for CASSLWPSPNTEAFF.

This chain joins TRBV9 and TRBJ2-5; a weak D match, TRBD1 (8 bases). Trimming cost V 3 bases and J 2 bases, with 14 bases left between them. The CDR3 runs 15 residues. CDR1 is SGDLS, CDR2 YYNGEE, per germline. CDR3 coding DNA: TGTGCCAGCAGCGCTGGACAGGGAGGGCAAGAGACCCAGTACTTC. This gives the protein CASSAGQGGQETQYF.

The CDR3 DNA follows: TGTGCCAGCAGTTATATTGACAGGAGTTACACTGAAGCTTTCTTT. This encodes CASSYIDRSYTEAFF. The V gene is TRBV7-2, the J gene TRBJ1-1; D is possibly TRBD1 (6 bases). Trimming removed 6 bases at V and 3 bases at J, with 17 bases between. CDR1 SGHTA and CDR2 FQGNSA come from the germline V gene. The CDR3 loop spans 15 amino acids.

CDR3 in amino acids: CASTDRAPYGYTF. The CDR3 bases are TGCGCCAGCACGGACAGGGCGCCATATGGCTACACCTTC. The V and J genes are TRBV5-1 and TRBJ1-2; 8 bases match TRBD1. The CDR3 loop spans 13 amino acids. Unmatched junction bases numbered 6, after V lost 6 bases and J lost 5 bases. CDR1 is SGHRS and CDR2 is YFSETQ in the germline V gene.

This sequence joins TRBV29-1 and TRBJ2-6, with D perhaps TRBD1 (5 bases). Germline CDR1 reads SQVTM; CDR2 reads ANQGSEA. V was clipped by 8 bases and J by 4 bases, with 15 bases between them. The CDR3 totals 14 residues. In DNA form, the CDR3 reads TGCAGCTGCCTCCTTGGGGCCGGGGCCAACGTCCTGACTTTC. Its protein is CSCLLGAGANVLTF.

With regard to this clone: This sample also contains other DNA sequences that code for the same CDR3. J is TRBJ1-5 and V is TRBV5-6; 7 positions agree with TRBD1. This CDR3 is 13 amino acids long. V lost 4 bases and J lost 2; bases outside the gene matches: 0. In germline, CDR1 is SGHDT, CDR2 YYEEEE. The CDR3 here is CASSTGGNQPQHF. CDR3 bases: TGTGCCAGCAGCACAGGGGGCAATCAGCCCCAGCATTTT.

The chain is built from TRBV15 and TRBJ2-7; D not certain. The CDR3 is made up of 14 amino acids. Germline assignment: CDR1 LNHNV and CDR2 YYDKDF (reference sequence). The V gene lost 0 bases and the J gene lost 0 bases, with 6 bases spanning the gap. CDR3 in amino acids: CATSRDQVSYEQYF. The CDR3 DNA reads as TGTGCCACCAGCAGAGATCAGGTCTCCTACGAGCAGTACTTC.

Only one count was recorded for this clone. V usage is TRBV3-1 (or the pseudogene TRBV3-2) and J usage is TRBJ1-5; D may be TRBD1 (5 bases). This CDR3 is built from 16 residues. Trimming removed 0 bases at V and 4 bases at J, with 13 bases between. Germline assignment: CDR1 LGHDT and CDR2 YNNKEL (reference sequence). CDR3 DNA: TGTGCCAGCAGCCAAGATCTTGGGGCAGAGAATCAGCCCCAGCATTTT. The encoded protein is CASSQDLGAENQPQHF.